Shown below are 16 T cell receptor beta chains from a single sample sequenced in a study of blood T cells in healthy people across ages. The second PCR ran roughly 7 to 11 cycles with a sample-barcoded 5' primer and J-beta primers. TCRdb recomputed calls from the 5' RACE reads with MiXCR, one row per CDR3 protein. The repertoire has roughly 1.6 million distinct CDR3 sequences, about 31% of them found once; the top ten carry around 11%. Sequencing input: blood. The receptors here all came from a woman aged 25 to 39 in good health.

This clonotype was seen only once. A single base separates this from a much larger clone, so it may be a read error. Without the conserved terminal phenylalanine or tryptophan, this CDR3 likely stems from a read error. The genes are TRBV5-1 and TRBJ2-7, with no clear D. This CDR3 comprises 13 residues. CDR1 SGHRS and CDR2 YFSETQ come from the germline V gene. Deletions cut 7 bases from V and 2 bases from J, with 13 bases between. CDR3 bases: TGCGCCAGCCGGCCAGCACCTACCTACGAGCAGTACTGC. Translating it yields CASRPAPTYEQYC.

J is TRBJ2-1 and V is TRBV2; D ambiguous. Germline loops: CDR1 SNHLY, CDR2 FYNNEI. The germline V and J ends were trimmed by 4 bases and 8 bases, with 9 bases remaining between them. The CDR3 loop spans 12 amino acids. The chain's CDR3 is CASSAHMDEQFF. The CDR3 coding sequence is TGTGCCAGCAGTGCCCATATGGATGAGCAGTTCTTC. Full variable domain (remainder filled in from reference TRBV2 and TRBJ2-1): EPEVTQTPSHQVTQMGQEVILRCVPISNHLYFYWYRQILGQKVEFLVSFYNNEISEKSEIFDDQFSVERPDGSNFTLKIRSTKLEDSAMYFCASSAHMDEQFFGPGTRLTVL.

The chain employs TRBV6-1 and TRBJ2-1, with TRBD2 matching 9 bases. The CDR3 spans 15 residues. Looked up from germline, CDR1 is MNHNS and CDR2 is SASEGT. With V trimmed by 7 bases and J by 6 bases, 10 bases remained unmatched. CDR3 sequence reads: CASTNGGGGANEQFF. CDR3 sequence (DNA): TGTGCCAGCACCAATGGTGGCGGGGGGGCCAATGAGCAGTTCTTC.

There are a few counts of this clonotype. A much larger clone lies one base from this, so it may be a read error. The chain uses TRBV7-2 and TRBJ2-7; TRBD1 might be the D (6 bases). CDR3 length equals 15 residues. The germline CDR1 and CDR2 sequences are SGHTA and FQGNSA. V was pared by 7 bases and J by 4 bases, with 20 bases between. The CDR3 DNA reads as TGTGCCAGCACATTGGGACAAACGTTTGAGTACGAGCAGTACTTC. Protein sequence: CASTLGQTFEYEQYF.

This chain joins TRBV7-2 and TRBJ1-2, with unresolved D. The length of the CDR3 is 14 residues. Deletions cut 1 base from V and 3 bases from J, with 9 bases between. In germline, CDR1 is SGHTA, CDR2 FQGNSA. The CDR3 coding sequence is TGTGCCAGCAGCTTAGTTCACGGATACTATGGCTACACCTTC. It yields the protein CASSLVHGYYGYTF.

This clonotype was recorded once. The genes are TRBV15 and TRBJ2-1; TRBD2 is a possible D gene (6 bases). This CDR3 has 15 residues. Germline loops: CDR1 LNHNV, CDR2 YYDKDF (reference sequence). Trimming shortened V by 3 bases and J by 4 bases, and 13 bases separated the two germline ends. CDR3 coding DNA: TGTGCCACCAGCAGTAGGGACTCTACTTACAATGAGCAGTTCTTC. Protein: CATSSRDSTYNEQFF.

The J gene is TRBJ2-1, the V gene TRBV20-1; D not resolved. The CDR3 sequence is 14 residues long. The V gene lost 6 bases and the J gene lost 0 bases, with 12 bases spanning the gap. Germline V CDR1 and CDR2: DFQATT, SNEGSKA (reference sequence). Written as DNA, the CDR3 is TGCAGTGCCCCCCTGGCTAGCTCCTACAATGAGCAGTTCTTC. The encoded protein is CSAPLASSYNEQFF.

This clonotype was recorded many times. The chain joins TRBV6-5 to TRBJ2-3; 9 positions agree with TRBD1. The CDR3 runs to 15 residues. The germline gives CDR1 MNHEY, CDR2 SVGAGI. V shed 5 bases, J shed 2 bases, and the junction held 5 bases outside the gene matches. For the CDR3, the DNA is TGTGCCAGCAGTGTGGGACAGGGTCCCACAGATACGCAGTATTTT. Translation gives CASSVGQGPTDTQYF.

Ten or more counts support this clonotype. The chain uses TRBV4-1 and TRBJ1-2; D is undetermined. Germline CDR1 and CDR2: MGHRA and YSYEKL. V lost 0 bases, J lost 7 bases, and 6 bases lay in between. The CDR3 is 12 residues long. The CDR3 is CASSQDGIGYTF. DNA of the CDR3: TGCGCCAGCAGCCAAGATGGGATTGGCTACACCTTC.

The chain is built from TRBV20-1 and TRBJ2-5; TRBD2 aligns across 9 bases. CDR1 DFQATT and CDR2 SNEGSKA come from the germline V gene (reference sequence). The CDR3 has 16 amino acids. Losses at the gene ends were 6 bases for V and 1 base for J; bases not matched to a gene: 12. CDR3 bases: TGCAGTGCAGATGGTCGGCGGGAGGGCCTCCAAGAGACCCAGTACTTC. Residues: CSADGRREGLQETQYF.

DNA for the CDR3: TGTGCCAGCAGCCAAGATCTGGGCAGTCCCCACACCTTC. Translated: CASSQDLGSPHTF. The V call is TRBV4-2, the J call TRBJ1-2; D call uncertain. CDR1 and CDR2 (germline): LGHNA, YNFKEQ. V lost 0 bases and J lost 12, with 14 bases in between. The CDR3 is 13 residues long.

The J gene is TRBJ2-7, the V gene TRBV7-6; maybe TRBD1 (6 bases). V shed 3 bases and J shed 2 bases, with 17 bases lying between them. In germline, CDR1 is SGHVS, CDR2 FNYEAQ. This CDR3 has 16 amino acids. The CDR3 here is CASSLTPGTNTYEQYF. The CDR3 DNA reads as TGTGCCAGCAGCTTGACCCCCGGGACAAATACCTACGAGCAGTACTTC.

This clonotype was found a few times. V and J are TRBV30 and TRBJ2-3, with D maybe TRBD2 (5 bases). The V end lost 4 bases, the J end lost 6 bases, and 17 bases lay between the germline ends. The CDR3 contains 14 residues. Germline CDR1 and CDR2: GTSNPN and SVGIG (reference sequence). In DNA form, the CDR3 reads TGTGCCTGGACACCTGACGGGGTGATGGATACGCAGTATTTT. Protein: CAWTPDGVMDTQYF.

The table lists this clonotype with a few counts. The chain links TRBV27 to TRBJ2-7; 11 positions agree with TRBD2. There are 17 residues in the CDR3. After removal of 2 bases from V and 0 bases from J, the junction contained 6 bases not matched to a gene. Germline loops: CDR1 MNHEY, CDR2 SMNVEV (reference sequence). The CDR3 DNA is TGTGCCAGCAGTTTAAGGCTAGCGGGGGGAAGCTCCTACGAGCAGTACTTC. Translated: CASSLRLAGGSSYEQYF.

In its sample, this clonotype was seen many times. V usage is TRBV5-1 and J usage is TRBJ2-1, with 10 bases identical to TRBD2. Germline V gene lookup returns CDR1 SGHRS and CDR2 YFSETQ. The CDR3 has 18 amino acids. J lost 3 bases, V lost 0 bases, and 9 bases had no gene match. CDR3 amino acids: CASSLDSKRGGLYNEQFF. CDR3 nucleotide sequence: TGCGCCAGCAGCTTGGACTCAAAGCGGGGGGGCCTCTACAATGAGCAGTTCTTC.

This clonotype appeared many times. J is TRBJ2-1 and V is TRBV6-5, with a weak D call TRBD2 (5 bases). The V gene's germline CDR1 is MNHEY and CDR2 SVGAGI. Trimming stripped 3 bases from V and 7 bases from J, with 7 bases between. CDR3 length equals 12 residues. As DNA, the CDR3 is TGTGCCAGCAGTTATTCGGGAAATGAGCAGTTCTTC. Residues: CASSYSGNEQFF.